Sequencing of this T cell receptor (beta chain) was carried out in a study of blood T cell repertoires in COVID-19. Overall study context: Some COVID-19 samples were acute and others convalescent; all came from the United States, Italy and Spain. T cells, B-cell-depleted T cells, or PBMCs provided the cDNA or gDNA that served as material.

Study processing details: Amplification of reference gene primers provided the estimated nucleated cell counts. The protocol was immunoSEQ multiplex PCR, while the TCRdb copy is restricted to in-frame clones and leaves out a portion. V and J calls and clone size follow that table, whereas D and trimming were derived from the DNA. Among roughly 15,000 clones listed, around four fifths were seen once. The CDR3 runs to 10 residues. The V gene lost 5 bases and the J gene lost 4 bases, with 5 bases spanning the gap. The germline V gene encodes CDR1 SQVTM and CDR2 ANQGSEA. This clonotype was obtained from a man between 65 and 80 years old with active or convalescent COVID-19. The rearrangement uses TRBV29-1 and TRBJ1-2, with no clear D. Sequencing was done on a sample of peripheral blood. The CDR3 reads CSVSTYGYTF. As DNA, the CDR3 is TGCAGCGTTTCTACCTATGGCTACACCTTC. Supplemented by reference TRBV29-1 and TRBJ1-2, the full variable domain reads SAVISQKPSRDICQRGTSLTIQCQVDSQVTMMFWYRQQPGQSLTLIATANQGSEATYESGFVIDKFPISRPNLTFSTLTVSNMSPEDSSIYLCSVSTYGYTFGSGTRLTVV.